This T cell receptor beta chain was obtained from a study of cytomegalovirus exposure and HLA in healthy donors. Study-wide results and limits: It was likely that a cluster of highly shared sequence variants was a sequencing artifact. When the data were analyzed later, several of the most significant clusters appeared to be linked to common viral pathogens. Later analysis demonstrated an association between a missense DCLRE1C variant and TCR beta V- and J-gene trimming.

Primers for the PCR totalled 60 Vbeta and 13 Jbeta. Data came from immunoSEQ multiplex PCR; TCRdb stores just in-frame clones and leaves some out. The repertoire holds some 130,000 clones, with about 78% as singletons. As to this clone: Its antigen is not identified.

The CDR3 contains 14 residues. Germline-derived CDR1 and CDR2 are SQVTM and ANQGSEA. The V gene end was trimmed by 3 bases and the J gene end by 7 bases; junction bases not matched to a gene: 10. Sequencing was done on a sample of PBMCs. The rearrangement uses TRBV29-1 and TRBJ1-1; 8 bases line up with TRBD1. The source of this sequence is a human donor in good health. The CDR3 DNA is TGCAGCGTTGACCGACAGGGGCGCGGAGATGAAGCTTTCTTT. Residues: CSVDRQGRGDEAFF.